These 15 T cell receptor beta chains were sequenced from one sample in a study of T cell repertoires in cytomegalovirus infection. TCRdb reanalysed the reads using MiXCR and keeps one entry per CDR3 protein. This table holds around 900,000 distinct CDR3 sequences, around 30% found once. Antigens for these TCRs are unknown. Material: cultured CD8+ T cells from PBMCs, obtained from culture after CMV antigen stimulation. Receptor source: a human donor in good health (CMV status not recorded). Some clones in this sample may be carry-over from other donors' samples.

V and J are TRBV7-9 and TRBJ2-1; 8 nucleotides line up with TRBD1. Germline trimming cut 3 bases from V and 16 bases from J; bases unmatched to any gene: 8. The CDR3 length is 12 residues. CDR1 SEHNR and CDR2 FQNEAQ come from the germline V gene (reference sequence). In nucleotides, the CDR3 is TGTGCCAGCAGCTTCGCCGGGACAGGCCTTTTCTTC. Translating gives CASSFAGTGLFF.

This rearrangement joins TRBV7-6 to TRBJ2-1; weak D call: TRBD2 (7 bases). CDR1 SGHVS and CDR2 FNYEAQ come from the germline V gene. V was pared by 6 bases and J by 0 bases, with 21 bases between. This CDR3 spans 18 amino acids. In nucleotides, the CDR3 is TGTGCCAGCAGTAGAACAGGGTTCGGGACTACCTCCTACAATGAGCAGTTCTTC. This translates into CASSRTGFGTTSYNEQFF.

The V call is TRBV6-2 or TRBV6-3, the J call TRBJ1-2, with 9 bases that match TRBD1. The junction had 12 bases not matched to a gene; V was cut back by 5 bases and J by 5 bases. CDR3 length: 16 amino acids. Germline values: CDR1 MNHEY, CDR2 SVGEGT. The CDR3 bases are TGTGCCAGCAGTCCACGGACAGGGGATGTTGATTATGGCTACACCTTC. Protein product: CASSPRTGDVDYGYTF.

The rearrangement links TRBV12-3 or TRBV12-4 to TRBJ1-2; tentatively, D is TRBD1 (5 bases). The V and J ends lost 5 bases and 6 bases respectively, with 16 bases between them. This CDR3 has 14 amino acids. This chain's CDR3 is CASSPDWGFDGYTF. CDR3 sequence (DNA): TGTGCCAGCAGTCCGGATTGGGGGTTCGATGGCTACACCTTC.

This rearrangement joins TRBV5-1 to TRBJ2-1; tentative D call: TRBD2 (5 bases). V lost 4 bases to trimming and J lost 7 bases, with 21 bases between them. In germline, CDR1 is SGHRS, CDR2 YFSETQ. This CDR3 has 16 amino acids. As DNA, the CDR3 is TGCGCCAGCAGCCCGAGGGAATCCGAGATGGGGAATGAGCAGTTCTTC. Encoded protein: CASSPRESEMGNEQFF.

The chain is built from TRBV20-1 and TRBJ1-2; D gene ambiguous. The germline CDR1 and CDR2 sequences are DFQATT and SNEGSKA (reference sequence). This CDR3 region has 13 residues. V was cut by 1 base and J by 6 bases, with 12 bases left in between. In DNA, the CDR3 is TGCAGTGCTAGAGTACTGGGGTACGATGGCTACACCTTC. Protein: CSARVLGYDGYTF.

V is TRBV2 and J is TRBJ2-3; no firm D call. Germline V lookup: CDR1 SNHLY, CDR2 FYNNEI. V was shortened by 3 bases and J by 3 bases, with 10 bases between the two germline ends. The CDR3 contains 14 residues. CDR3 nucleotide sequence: TGTGCCAGCAGTGATACATGGGGAACAGATACGCAGTATTTT. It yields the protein CASSDTWGTDTQYF. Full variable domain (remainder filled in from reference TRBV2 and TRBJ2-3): EPEVTQTPSHQVTQMGQEVILRCVPISNHLYFYWYRQILGQKVEFLVSFYNNEISEKSEIFDDQFSVERPDGSNFTLKIRSTKLEDSAMYFCASSDTWGTDTQYFGPGTRLTVL.

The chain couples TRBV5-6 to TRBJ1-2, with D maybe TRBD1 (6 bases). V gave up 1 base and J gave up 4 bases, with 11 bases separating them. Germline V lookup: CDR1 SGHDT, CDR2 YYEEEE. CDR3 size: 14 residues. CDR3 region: CASSLSDRIYGYTF. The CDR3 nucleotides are TGTGCCAGCAGCTTGTCGGACAGAATCTATGGCTACACCTTC. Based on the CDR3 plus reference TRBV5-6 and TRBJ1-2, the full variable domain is DAGVTQSPTHLIKTRGQQVTLRCSPKSGHDTVSWYQQALGQGPQFIFQYYEEEERQRGNFPDRFSGHQFPNYSSELNVNALLLGDSALYLCASSLSDRIYGYTFGSGTRLTVV.

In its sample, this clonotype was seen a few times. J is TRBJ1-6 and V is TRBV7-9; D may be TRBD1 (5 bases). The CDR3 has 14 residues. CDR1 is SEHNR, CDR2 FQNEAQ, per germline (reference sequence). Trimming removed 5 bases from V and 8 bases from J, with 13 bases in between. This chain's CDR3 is CASSVPQGDSPLHF. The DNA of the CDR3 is TGTGCCAGCAGCGTCCCCCAGGGAGATTCACCCCTCCACTTT.

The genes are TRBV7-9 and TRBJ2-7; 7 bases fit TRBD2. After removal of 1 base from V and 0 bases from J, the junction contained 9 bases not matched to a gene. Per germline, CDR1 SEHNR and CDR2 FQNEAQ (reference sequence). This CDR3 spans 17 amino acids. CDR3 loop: CASSLDGGGISSYEQYF. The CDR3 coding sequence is TGTGCCAGCAGCTTAGATGGGGGGGGTATAAGCTCCTACGAGCAGTACTTC.

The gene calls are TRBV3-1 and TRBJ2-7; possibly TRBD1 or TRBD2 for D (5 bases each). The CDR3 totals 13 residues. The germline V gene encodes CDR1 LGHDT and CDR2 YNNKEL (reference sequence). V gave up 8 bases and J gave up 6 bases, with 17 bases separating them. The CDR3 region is CASGSGTLGEQYF. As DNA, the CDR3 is TGTGCCAGCGGATCCGGGACCCTGGGCGAGCAGTACTTC.

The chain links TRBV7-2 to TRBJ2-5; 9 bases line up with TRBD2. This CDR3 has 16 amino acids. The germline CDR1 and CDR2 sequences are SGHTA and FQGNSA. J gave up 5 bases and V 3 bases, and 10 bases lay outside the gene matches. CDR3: CASSFLGGGVQETQYF. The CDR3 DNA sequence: TGTGCCAGCAGCTTTCTTGGCGGGGGGGTTCAGGAGACCCAGTACTTC.

Written as DNA, the CDR3 is TGTGCCAGCAGTCCCGTAACAGGGCCGAGCTCCTACAATGAGCAGTTCTTC. It specifies CASSPVTGPSSYNEQFF. This rearrangement joins TRBV12-3 or TRBV12-4 to TRBJ2-1; D is perhaps TRBD1 (6 bases). V was shortened by 5 bases and J by 0 bases, with 17 bases between the two germline ends. The CDR3 runs to 17 residues.

The CDR3 nucleotides are TGTGCCAGCAGCGTACGGGGGACTAGCGGGGGGCATCCCACAGATACGCAGTATTTT. Translated: CASSVRGTSGGHPTDTQYF. The chain is built from TRBV9 and TRBJ2-3; 15 positions agree with TRBD2. Germline-derived CDR1 and CDR2 are SGDLS and YYNGEE. The CDR3 covers 19 residues. Trimming at V came to 1 base and at J to 2 bases, leaving 8 bases not matched to a gene.

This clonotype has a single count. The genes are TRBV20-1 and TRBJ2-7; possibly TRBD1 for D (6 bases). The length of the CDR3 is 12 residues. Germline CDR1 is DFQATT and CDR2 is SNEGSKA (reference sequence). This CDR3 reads CRAEKGDYEQYV. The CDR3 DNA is TGCAGGGCAGAAAAGGGGGATTACGAGCAGTACGTC.